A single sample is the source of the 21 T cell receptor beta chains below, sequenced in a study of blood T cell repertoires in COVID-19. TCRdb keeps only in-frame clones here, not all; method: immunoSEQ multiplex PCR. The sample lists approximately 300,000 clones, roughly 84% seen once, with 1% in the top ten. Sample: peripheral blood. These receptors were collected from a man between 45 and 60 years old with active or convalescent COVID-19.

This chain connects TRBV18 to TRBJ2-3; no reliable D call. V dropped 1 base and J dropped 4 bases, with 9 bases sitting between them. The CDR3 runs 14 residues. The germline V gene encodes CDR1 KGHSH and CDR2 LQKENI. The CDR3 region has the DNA TGTGCCAGCTCACCACTCGCTAGATCAGATACGCAGTATTTT. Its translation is CASSPLARSDTQYF.

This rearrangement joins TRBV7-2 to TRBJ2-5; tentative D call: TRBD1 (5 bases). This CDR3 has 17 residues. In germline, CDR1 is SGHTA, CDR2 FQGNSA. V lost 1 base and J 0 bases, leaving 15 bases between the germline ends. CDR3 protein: CASSLVRGHPYQETQYF. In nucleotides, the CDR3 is TGTGCCAGCAGCTTAGTTCGAGGACACCCGTACCAAGAGACCCAGTACTTC.

The CDR3 sequence: CASSPDRDRDTQYF. CDR3 sequence (DNA): TGTGCCAGCTCACCGGACAGGGATAGGGATACGCAGTATTTT. This chain joins TRBV18 and TRBJ2-3; 8 nucleotides agree with TRBD1. The trim removed 3 bases at V and 6 bases at J, leaving 5 bases unmatched. The CDR3 extends over 14 amino acids. Germline CDR1 reads KGHSH; CDR2 reads LQKENI.

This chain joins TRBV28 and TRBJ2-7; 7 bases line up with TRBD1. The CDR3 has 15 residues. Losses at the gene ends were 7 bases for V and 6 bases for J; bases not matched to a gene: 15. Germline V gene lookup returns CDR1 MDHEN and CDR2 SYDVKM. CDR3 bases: TGTGCCAGCACATCGGAGACAGGGATGGGCTTCGAGCAGTACTTC. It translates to CASTSETGMGFEQYF.

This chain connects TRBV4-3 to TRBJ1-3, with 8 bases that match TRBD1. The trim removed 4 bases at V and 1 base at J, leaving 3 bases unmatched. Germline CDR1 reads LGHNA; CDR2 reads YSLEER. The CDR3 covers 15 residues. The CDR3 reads CASSLYRGSGNTIYF. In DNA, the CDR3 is TGCGCCAGCAGCCTCTACAGGGGGTCTGGAAACACCATATATTTT.

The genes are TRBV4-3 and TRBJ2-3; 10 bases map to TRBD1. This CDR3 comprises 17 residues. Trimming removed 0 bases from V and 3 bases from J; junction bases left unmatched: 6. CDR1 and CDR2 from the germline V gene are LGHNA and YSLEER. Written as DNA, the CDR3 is TGCGCCAGCAGCCAAGACCGACAGGGGGCTCCTACAGATACGCAGTATTTT. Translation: CASSQDRQGAPTDTQYF.

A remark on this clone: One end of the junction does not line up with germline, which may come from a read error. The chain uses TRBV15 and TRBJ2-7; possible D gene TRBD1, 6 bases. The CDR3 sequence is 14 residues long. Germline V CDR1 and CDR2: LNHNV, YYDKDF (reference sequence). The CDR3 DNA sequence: TGTGCCACCAGCAGAGACATGGACAGAACGGAAAGGGGCTTC. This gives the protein CATSRDMDRTERGF.

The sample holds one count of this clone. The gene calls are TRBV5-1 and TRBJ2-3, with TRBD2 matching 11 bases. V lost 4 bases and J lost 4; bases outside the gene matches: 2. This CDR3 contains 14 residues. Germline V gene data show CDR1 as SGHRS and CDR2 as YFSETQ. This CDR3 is CASSLGLAADTQYF. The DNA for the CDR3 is TGCGCCAGCAGCCTGGGACTAGCGGCAGATACGCAGTATTTT.

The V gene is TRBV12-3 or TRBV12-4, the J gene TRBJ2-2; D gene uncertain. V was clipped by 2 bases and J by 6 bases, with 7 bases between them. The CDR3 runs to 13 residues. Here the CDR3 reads CASSLSLPGELFF. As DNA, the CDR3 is TGTGCCAGCAGTTTATCTCTCCCCGGGGAGCTGTTTTTT.

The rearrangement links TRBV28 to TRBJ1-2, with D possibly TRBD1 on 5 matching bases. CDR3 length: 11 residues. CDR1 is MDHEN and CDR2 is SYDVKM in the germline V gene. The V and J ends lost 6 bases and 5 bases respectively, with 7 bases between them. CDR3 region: CASRDMYGYTF. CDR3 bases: TGTGCCAGCAGGGACATGTATGGCTACACCTTC.

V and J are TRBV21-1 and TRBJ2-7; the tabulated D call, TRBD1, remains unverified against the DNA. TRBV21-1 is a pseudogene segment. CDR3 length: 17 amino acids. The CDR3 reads CASSKSPPTGDPYEQYF. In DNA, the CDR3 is TGTGCCAGCAGCAAATCCCCCCCGACAGGGGACCCCTACGAGCAGTACTTC.

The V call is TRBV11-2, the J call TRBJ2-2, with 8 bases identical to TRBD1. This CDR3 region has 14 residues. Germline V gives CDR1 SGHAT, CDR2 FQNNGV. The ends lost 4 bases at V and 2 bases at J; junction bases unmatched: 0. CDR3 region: CASSSGGNTGELFF. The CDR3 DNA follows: TGTGCCAGCAGCTCAGGGGGCAACACCGGGGAGCTGTTTTTT.

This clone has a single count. CDR3 amino acids: CASSLAGVQRSPLHF. In DNA form, the CDR3 reads TGTGCCAGCAGCTTAGCAGGCGTACAGCGGTCACCCCTCCACTTT. This chain joins TRBV7-2 and TRBJ1-6; no clear D gene. The CDR3 spans 15 residues. Trimming cost V 0 bases and J 10 bases, with 13 bases left between them. Germline V gives CDR1 SGHTA, CDR2 FQGNSA.

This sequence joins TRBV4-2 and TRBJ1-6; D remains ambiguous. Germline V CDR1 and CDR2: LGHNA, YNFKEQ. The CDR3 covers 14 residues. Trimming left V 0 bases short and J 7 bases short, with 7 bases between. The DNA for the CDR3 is TGTGCCAGCAGCCAAGAACGGGGAAATTCACCCCTCCACTTT. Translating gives CASSQERGNSPLHF.

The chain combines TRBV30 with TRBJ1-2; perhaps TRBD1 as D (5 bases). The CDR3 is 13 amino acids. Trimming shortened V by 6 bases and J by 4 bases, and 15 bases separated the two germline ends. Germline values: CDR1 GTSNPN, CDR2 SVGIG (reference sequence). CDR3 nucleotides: TGTGCCTGCTCGAGGGGACTGCTCTATGGCTACACCTTC. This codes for CACSRGLLYGYTF. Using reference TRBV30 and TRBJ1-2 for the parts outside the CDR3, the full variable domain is SQTIHQWPATLVQPVGSPLSLECTVEGTSNPNLYWYRQAAGRGLQLLFYSVGIGQISSEVPQNLSASRPQDRQFILSSKKLLLSDSGFYLCACSRGLLYGYTFGSGTRLTVV.

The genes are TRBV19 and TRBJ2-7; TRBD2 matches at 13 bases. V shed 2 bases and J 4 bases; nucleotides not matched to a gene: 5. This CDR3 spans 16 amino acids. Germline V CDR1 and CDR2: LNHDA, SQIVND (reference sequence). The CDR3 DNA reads TGTGCCAGTAGTATACGGACTAGCGGGAGTAAATACGAGCAGTACTTC. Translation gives CASSIRTSGSKYEQYF.

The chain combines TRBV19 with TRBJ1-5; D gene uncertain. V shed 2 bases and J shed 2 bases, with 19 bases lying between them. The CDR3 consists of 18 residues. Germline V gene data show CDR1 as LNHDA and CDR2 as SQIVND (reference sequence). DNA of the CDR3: TGTGCCAGTAGTATATTCCGGGATTCACTTTTTCGCAATCAGCCCCAGCATTTT. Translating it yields CASSIFRDSLFRNQPQHF.

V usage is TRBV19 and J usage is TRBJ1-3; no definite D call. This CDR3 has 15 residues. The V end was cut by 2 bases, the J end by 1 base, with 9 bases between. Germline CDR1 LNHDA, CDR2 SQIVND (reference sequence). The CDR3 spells CASSIQAYSGNTIYF. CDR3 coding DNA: TGTGCCAGTAGTATACAGGCCTATTCTGGAAACACCATATATTTT. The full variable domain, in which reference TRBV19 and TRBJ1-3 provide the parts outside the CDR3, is DGGITQSPKYLFRKEGQNVTLSCEQNLNHDAMYWYRQDPGQGLRLIYYSQIVNDFQKGDIAEGYSVSREKKESFPLTVTSAQKNPTAFYLCASSIQAYSGNTIYFGEGSWLTVV.

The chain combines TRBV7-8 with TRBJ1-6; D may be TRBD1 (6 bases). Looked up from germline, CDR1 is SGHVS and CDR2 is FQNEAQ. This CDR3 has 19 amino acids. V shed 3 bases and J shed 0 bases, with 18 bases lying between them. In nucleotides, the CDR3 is TGTGCCAGCAGCTTCTCCGGGACACCTCGGGGCTCCTATAATTCACCCCTCCACTTT. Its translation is CASSFSGTPRGSYNSPLHF.

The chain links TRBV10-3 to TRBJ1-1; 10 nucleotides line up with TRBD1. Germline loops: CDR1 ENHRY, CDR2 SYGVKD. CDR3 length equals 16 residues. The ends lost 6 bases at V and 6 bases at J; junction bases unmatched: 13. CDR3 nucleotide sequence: TGTGCCATCAGCGGACAGGGGGTGTCTGAACGCGCTGAAGCTTTCTTT. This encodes CAISGQGVSERAEAFF.

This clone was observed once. CDR3 sequence (DNA): TGTGCCAGCAGCTCCGGACAGGGAGATGAAAAACTGTTTTTT. This translates into CASSSGQGDEKLFF. The chain uses TRBV7-2 and TRBJ1-4, with TRBD1 matching over 8 bases. The CDR3 covers 14 residues. J lost 6 bases, V lost 4 bases, and 4 bases had no gene match. Germline assignment: CDR1 SGHTA and CDR2 FQGNSA. Complete variable domain (other parts from reference TRBV7-2 and TRBJ1-4): GAGVSQSPSNKVTEKGKDVELRCDPISGHTALYWYRQSLGQGLEFLIYFQGNSAPDKSGLPSDRFSAERTGGSVSTLTIQRTQQEDSAVYLCASSSGQGDEKLFFGSGTQLSVL.